The 30 T cell receptor beta chains given below trace back to one sample, sequenced in a study of blood T cell repertoires in COVID-19 (TCRdb year 2020). Libraries came from the immunoSEQ multiplex PCR assay. What TCRdb holds here is the immuneACCESS table cut down to in-frame rearrangements. Part of the clones is not present; checked against another copy, under half of the missing clones reflect an unresolved V gene, and the others are unexplained. Here the sample has approximately 300,000 clones; 70% to 90% occur a single time. The ten top clones hold roughly 6.3% of the sample. Material: peripheral blood. These receptors all stem from a woman aged 50 to 60 with COVID-19, enrolled during active disease.

The chain recombines TRBV6-5 with TRBJ1-5; no definite D call. There are 13 residues in the CDR3. Germline V gene lookup returns CDR1 MNHEY and CDR2 SVGAGI. Deletions cut 6 bases from V and 0 bases from J, with 6 bases between. The CDR3 loop is CASRSSSNQPQHF. The CDR3, as DNA: TGTGCCAGCAGGTCGTCTAGCAATCAGCCCCAGCATTTT.

This sequence joins TRBV6-2 or TRBV6-3 and TRBJ2-7; maybe TRBD1 (5 bases). The germline V gene encodes CDR1 MNHEY and CDR2 SVGEGT. The CDR3 extends over 15 amino acids. The ends were cut back, 2 bases at V and 3 bases at J, with 14 bases in the middle. The CDR3 here is CASSYGGDRNYEQYF. CDR3 DNA: TGTGCCAGCAGTTACGGCGGTGACAGAAACTACGAGCAGTACTTC.

V is TRBV6-6 and J is TRBJ1-1, with a tentative D call TRBD1 (5 bases). V was clipped by 2 bases and J by 5 bases, with 12 bases between them. From germline, CDR1 is MNHNY and CDR2 SVGAGI (reference sequence). This CDR3 has 14 amino acids. The CDR3 DNA follows: TGTGCCAGCAGTTACGAGCGGGGGGGGACTGAAGCTTTCTTT. Its translation: CASSYERGGTEAFF.

The genes are TRBV5-1 and TRBJ2-7, with TRBD2 identical over 8 bases. The J call is in doubt because the DNA end fits TRBJ2-1 better. The CDR3 has 14 residues. In germline, CDR1 is SGHRS, CDR2 YFSETQ. The CDR3 coding sequence is TGCGCCAGCAGCTTGCCCACTAGCGGAACTGAGCAGTTCTTC. Its protein product is CASSLPTSGTEQFF.

The chain carries TRBV24-1 and TRBJ2-3; TRBD2 agrees at 8 bases. The germline gives CDR1 KGHDR, CDR2 SFDVKD. The CDR3 is 13 amino acids. Germline trimming cut 8 bases from V and 4 bases from J; bases unmatched to any gene: 4. CDR3 sequence reads: CATNLRGADTQYF. In DNA, the CDR3 is TGTGCCACCAACCTGCGGGGGGCAGATACGCAGTATTTT.

The chain joins TRBV10-2 to TRBJ2-5; D may be TRBD1 (5 bases). Trimming removed 7 bases from V and 5 bases from J, with 26 bases in between. CDR3 length: 17 residues. CDR1 is WSHSY and CDR2 is SAAADI in the germline V gene. CDR3 sequence (DNA): TGCGCCAGCACCCCCAGACCCCCAGGGTTTGGTTCGGAGACCCAGTACTTC. As protein: CASTPRPPGFGSETQYF.

In this sample, this clone turned up a few times. J is TRBJ1-1 and V is TRBV27; TRBD1 matches 7 bases. Germline-derived CDR1 and CDR2 are MNHEY and SMNVEV (reference sequence). The V gene end was trimmed by 5 bases and the J gene end by 7 bases; junction bases not matched to a gene: 4. The CDR3 covers 12 residues. Here the CDR3 DNA reads TGTGCCAGCAGTCAGCACAGGGGTGAAGCTTTCTTT. Encoded protein: CASSQHRGEAFF.

V gene TRBV6-5 combines with J gene TRBJ2-1; D unclear. V was pared by 2 bases and J by 3 bases, with 8 bases between. The CDR3 totals 14 residues. Germline lookup yields CDR1 MNHEY and CDR2 SVGAGI. In DNA, the CDR3 is TGTGCCAGCAGTTACGCGATGATCTACAATGAGCAGTTCTTC. Translated, it gives CASSYAMIYNEQFF.

In nucleotides, the CDR3 is TGTGCCAGTAGTATGAGGAGGTACAATGAGCAGTTCTTC. Translated, it gives CASSMRRYNEQFF. The rearrangement links TRBV19 to TRBJ2-1; perhaps TRBD2 as D (5 bases). The V and J ends lost 3 bases and 4 bases respectively, with 7 bases between them. CDR1 is LNHDA and CDR2 is SQIVND in the germline V gene (reference sequence). CDR3 length equals 13 residues.

The V call is TRBV5-6, the J call TRBJ1-1; 7 nucleotides match TRBD1. Germline CDR1 is SGHDT and CDR2 is YYEEEE. J gave up 4 bases and V 0 bases, and 12 bases lay outside the gene matches. The CDR3 contains 17 residues. CDR3 sequence: CASSLGDSRIRSTEAFF. CDR3 coding DNA: TGTGCCAGCAGCTTGGGGGACAGCAGAATTAGATCCACTGAAGCTTTCTTT.

This clone showed up just once. The gene calls are TRBV29-1 and TRBJ2-5, with 7 bases that match TRBD1. The CDR3 is 12 amino acids. The V gene end was trimmed by 7 bases and the J gene end by 4 bases; junction bases not matched to a gene: 6. Looked up from germline, CDR1 is SQVTM and CDR2 is ANQGSEA. The CDR3 coding sequence is TGCAGCGCCGACAGGGCAGCAGAGACCCAGTACTTC. It translates to CSADRAAETQYF.

This clone was seen a single time. This sample includes further DNA sequences coding for the same CDR3. The rearrangement joins TRBV18 to TRBJ2-7, with 13 positions matching TRBD2. The CDR3 consists of 15 residues. Germline loops: CDR1 KGHSH, CDR2 LQKENI. Trimming at V came to 0 bases and at J to 4 bases, leaving 0 bases not matched to a gene. CDR3 sequence: CASSPPGLAGYEQYF. CDR3 DNA sequence: TGTGCCAGCTCACCACCGGGACTAGCGGGATACGAGCAGTACTTC.

The rearrangement joins TRBV6-5 to TRBJ2-1; 10 nucleotides agree with TRBD2. The CDR3 totals 16 residues. Trimming at V came to 3 bases and at J to 3 bases, leaving 5 bases not matched to a gene. Germline CDR1 and CDR2: MNHEY and SVGAGI. The CDR3 protein is CASSYLGLADYNEQFF. The CDR3 coding sequence is TGTGCCAGCAGTTATCTTGGACTAGCGGACTACAATGAGCAGTTCTTC.

The CDR3: CASSRRRGDTGELFF. The CDR3 DNA reads as TGTGCCAGCAGCCGCCGCCGGGGGGACACCGGGGAGCTGTTTTTT. This chain joins TRBV7-9 and TRBJ2-2; 7 positions agree with TRBD2. Germline V gives CDR1 SEHNR, CDR2 FQNEAQ (reference sequence). This CDR3 comprises 15 residues. J lost 3 bases, V lost 5 bases, and 6 bases had no gene match.

The rearrangement uses TRBV5-4 and TRBJ1-1, with a weak D call TRBD1 (5 bases). Germline V CDR1 and CDR2: SGHNT, YYREEE (reference sequence). This CDR3 is built from 14 residues. V was clipped by 2 bases and J by 1 base, with 9 bases between them. For the CDR3, the DNA is TGTGCCAGCAGCTTAAAAGGGGCGAACACTGAAGCTTTCTTT. As protein: CASSLKGANTEAFF.

The genes are TRBV10-3 and TRBJ2-7; 7 bases match TRBD1. This CDR3 region has 14 residues. Trimming cost V 4 bases and J 3 bases; bases outside gene matches: 6. CDR1 and CDR2 from the germline V gene are ENHRY and SYGVKD. CDR3 residues: CAISVSGGDYEQYF. The CDR3 region has the DNA TGTGCCATCAGTGTCTCAGGGGGAGACTACGAGCAGTACTTC.

The chain uses TRBV18 and TRBJ1-1; a weak D match, TRBD1 (5 bases). The CDR3 covers 16 residues. Between the trimmed V and J ends, which lost 1 base and 1 base, there was a span of 13 bases. Germline assignment: CDR1 KGHSH and CDR2 LQKENI. CDR3 residues: CASSPLSQGTNTEAFF. The CDR3 DNA is TGTGCCAGCTCACCACTGTCGCAGGGAACGAACACTGAAGCTTTCTTT.

This clone appeared a single time. The chain joins TRBV18 to TRBJ1-4, with D tentatively TRBD1 (5 bases). Trimming took off 3 bases at V and 4 bases at J, with 6 bases between the two ends. Germline CDR1 KGHSH, CDR2 LQKENI. The CDR3 totals 13 residues. This chain's CDR3 is CASSPDSNEKLFF. In nucleotides, the CDR3 is TGTGCCAGCTCACCTGACAGTAATGAAAAACTGTTTTTT.

The chain is built from TRBV14 and TRBJ1-2, with 9 nucleotides matching TRBD1. J was trimmed by 7 bases and V by 4 bases; bases with no gene match: 7. The CDR3 is made up of 14 amino acids. The V gene's germline CDR1 is SGHDN and CDR2 FVKESK. The CDR3 loop is CASSPKGQGSGYTF. The DNA for the CDR3 is TGTGCCAGCAGCCCTAAAGGACAGGGGTCTGGCTACACCTTC.

This clone appeared once. J is TRBJ2-7 and V is TRBV23-1; 8 bases fit TRBD1. TRBV23-1 is an ORF for which the function is uncertain. The CDR3 is 15 amino acids. J gave up 1 base and V 1 base, and 3 bases lay outside the gene matches. The CDR3 DNA sequence: TGCGCCAGCAGTCAATGGGACAGGAGATCCTACGAGCAGTACTTC. It codes for CASSQWDRRSYEQYF.

CDR3 loop: CAWNSRGTGETQYF. The DNA of the CDR3 is TGTGCCTGGAACAGCAGGGGGACGGGAGAGACCCAGTACTTC. V gene TRBV30 combines with J gene TRBJ2-5, with TRBD1 identical over 7 bases. With V trimmed by 4 bases and J by 4 bases, 9 bases remained unmatched. CDR1 GTSNPN and CDR2 SVGIG come from the germline V gene (reference sequence). The CDR3 sequence is 14 residues long.

This clone was detected only once. The V call is TRBV11-2, the J call TRBJ2-5; perhaps TRBD1 as D (6 bases). This CDR3 spans 15 amino acids. V lost 4 bases and J lost 7, with 19 bases in between. In germline, CDR1 is SGHAT, CDR2 FQNNGV. CDR3 protein: CASSSKLERQATQYF. The CDR3 region has the DNA TGTGCCAGCAGCTCTAAACTAGAACGACAGGCGACCCAGTACTTC. The full variable domain, its missing parts supplied by reference TRBV11-2 and TRBJ2-5, is EAGVAQSPRYKIIEKRQSVAFWCNPISGHATLYWYQQILGQGPKLLIQFQNNGVVDDSQLPKDRFSAERLKGVDSTLKIQPAKLEDSAVYLCASSSKLERQATQYFGPGTRLLVL.

The genes are TRBV9 and TRBJ2-2; D is possibly TRBD1 (6 bases). CDR3 length: 16 residues. Germline V gives CDR1 SGDLS, CDR2 YYNGEE. The germline V and J ends were trimmed by 4 bases and 0 bases, with 13 bases remaining between them. DNA of the CDR3: TGTGCCAGCAGCCCTCAGACAGGTTCGAACACCGGGGAGCTGTTTTTT. Its translation is CASSPQTGSNTGELFF.

This clone appeared a single time. The genes are TRBV19 and TRBJ2-2; TRBD1 matches 7 bases. CDR1 LNHDA and CDR2 SQIVND come from the germline V gene (reference sequence). J was trimmed by 1 base and V by 6 bases; bases with no gene match: 5. The CDR3 runs 15 residues. DNA for the CDR3: TGTGCCAGTAGGACGGGACAGATGAACACCGGGGAGCTGTTTTTT. Protein sequence: CASRTGQMNTGELFF.

The chain joins TRBV19 to TRBJ1-1; 9 bases match TRBD1. Germline V gene lookup returns CDR1 LNHDA and CDR2 SQIVND (reference sequence). Unmatched junction bases numbered 2, after V lost 6 bases and J lost 0 bases. The CDR3 loop spans 14 amino acids. The CDR3 DNA is TGTGCCAGTAGCGGACAGGGGTTGAACACTGAAGCTTTCTTT. It specifies CASSGQGLNTEAFF.

The chain links TRBV5-1 to TRBJ2-7; D may be TRBD1 (6 bases). The CDR3 sequence is 13 residues long. V dropped 4 bases and J dropped 2 bases, with 10 bases sitting between them. The germline V gene has CDR1 SGHRS and CDR2 YFSETQ. The CDR3 DNA reads TGCGCCAGCAGCATACAGGGACCCTACGAGCAGTACTTC. It yields the protein CASSIQGPYEQYF.

The CDR3 sequence: CASSLTGSYYGYTF. The CDR3 DNA is TGTGCCAGCAGTTTGACAGGGAGCTACTATGGCTACACCTTC. The V call is TRBV28, the J call TRBJ1-2; 7 bases agree with TRBD1. Germline-derived CDR1 and CDR2 are MDHEN and SYDVKM. With 3 bases clipped from V and 3 bases from J, the junction kept 4 bases outside the gene matches. The CDR3 is 14 residues long.

The chain is built from TRBV6-1 and TRBJ2-1; 15 nucleotides line up with TRBD2. Germline CDR1 reads MNHNS; CDR2 reads SASEGT. The V gene end was trimmed by 4 bases and the J gene end by 8 bases; junction bases not matched to a gene: 6. There are 16 residues in the CDR3. The CDR3 bases are TGTGCCAGCAGTGCCGGACTAGCGGGAGGGCCGCATGAGCAGTTCTTC. Protein sequence: CASSAGLAGGPHEQFF.

This sequence joins TRBV7-2 and TRBJ2-7; possibly TRBD1 for D (6 bases). The V end was cut by 1 base, the J end by 1 base, with 14 bases between. This CDR3 has 16 residues. Germline CDR1 reads SGHTA; CDR2 reads FQGNSA. Here the CDR3 DNA reads TGTGCCAGCAGCTTAGGGCCGGCTGGGACATCCTACGAGCAGTACTTC. Protein product: CASSLGPAGTSYEQYF.

This clone was seen a single time. This sequence joins TRBV5-4 and TRBJ1-6; weak D call: TRBD1 (5 bases). CDR1 and CDR2 (germline): SGHNT, YYREEE (reference sequence). Between the trimmed V and J ends, which lost 4 bases and 13 bases, there was a span of 24 bases. The CDR3 runs to 16 residues. CDR3 nucleotides: TGTGCCAGCAGCCCGATAGGGACGGGGACTGTGAGGCCCCTCCACTTT. Translating it yields CASSPIGTGTVRPLHF. The entire variable domain, with the rest obtained from reference TRBV5-4 and TRBJ1-6, is as follows: ETGVTQSPTHLIKTRGQQVTLRCSSQSGHNTVSWYQQALGQGPQFIFQYYREEENGRGNFPPRFSGLQFPNYSSELNVNALELDDSALYLCASSPIGTGTVRPLHFGNGTRLTVT.